The rows below give T cell receptor beta chains drawn from one sample of a study of yellow fever vaccine responses in identical twins. TCRdb re-called the RT-PCR reads through MiXCR, storing one row per CDR3 protein. The sample consists of nearly 2,500 distinct CDR3 sequences, around four fifths of them appearing once. The source was T cells from blood (PBMCs), unsorted or a sorted subset (not recorded which), collected before or after yellow fever vaccination (not recorded which). The receptors shown here come from a woman aged 18-30 years who received the yellow fever vaccine. Each CDR3 is given with its conserved first and last residue. Clone size, where shown, is once, few, many, or a class for clones that have expanded.

V gene	J gene	clone size	CDR3 protein
TRBV2	TRBJ2-5	.	CASIGGRVGETQYF
TRBV28	TRBJ1-2	.	CASSPRDRVGYGYTF
TRBV7-6	TRBJ1-1	.	CASSLEPNTEAFF
TRBV6-4	TRBJ2-1	.	CASSDSGQSSYNEQFF
TRBV10-1	TRBJ2-7	.	CASSELSSYEQYF
TRBV7-6	TRBJ2-3	.	CASSKEWPGLAGGADTQYF
TRBV6-2/TRBV6-3	TRBJ2-2	.	CASSYGDLPLLGELFF
TRBV11-1	TRBJ2-1	.	CAEGEWGATYNEQFF
TRBV29-1	TRBJ2-7	.	CSVELGAGGSYEQYF
TRBV6-1	TRBJ2-1	.	CASSEEGTGVNEQFF
TRBV15	TRBJ1-6	.	CATSRGSSYNSPLHF
TRBV10-3	TRBJ1-1	.	CAISVGSDSPWDTEAFF
TRBV6-1	TRBJ1-3	.	CASGGRTSGNTIYF
TRBV5-1	TRBJ2-1	.	CASSLDFVAPLLVGYNEQFF
TRBV11-1	TRBJ2-3	.	CASSLRRDRDTQYF
TRBV20-1	TRBJ1-3	few	CSARRETGNTIYF
TRBV12-3/TRBV12-4	TRBJ2-1	.	CASTSGGANEQFF
TRBV13	TRBJ2-2	.	CASQREGGTGELFF
TRBV9	TRBJ2-2	.	CASSIAGVGGELFF
TRBV6-4	TRBJ2-2	.	CASSDHPTHPGELFF
TRBV2	TRBJ2-7	.	CASTVWTDGRYEQYF
TRBV10-1	TRBJ2-1	.	CASSLAGGVPSEQFF
TRBV7-9	TRBJ2-5	.	CASSPDRLTQETQYF
TRBV11-3	TRBJ2-1	.	CASSPLVISRTDNEQFF
TRBV5-1	TRBJ1-1	.	CASSLWGAYEAFF
TRBV5-4	TRBJ1-2	.	CASSLMVTGGANGYTF
TRBV2	TRBJ2-5	few	CASSGTSGIQETQYF
TRBV27	TRBJ1-3	few	CTSSLFFRRRSENTIYF
TRBV12-3/TRBV12-4	TRBJ2-3	.	CASSLTLAGTDTQYF
TRBV4-1	TRBJ2-3	.	CASSLDNGSGGTQYF
TRBV24-1	TRBJ1-4	.	CAPSDGTGGEKLFF
TRBV5-1	TRBJ1-1	.	CASSLDQGGGTEAFF
TRBV7-7	TRBJ1-6	.	CASSLGTANSPLHF
TRBV12-5	TRBJ2-7	.	CASGLVSKGVSNSDSYEQYF
TRBV11-3	TRBJ1-4	.	CASSFSTGGEKLFF
TRBV6-6	TRBJ2-2	.	CASREQGLNTGELFF
TRBV18	TRBJ2-7	.	CASSPVVAGGTYEQYF